These 26 T cell receptor beta chains were all obtained from the same sample, sequenced in a study of T cell responses to AZD1222 COVID-19 vaccine. TCRdb keeps only in-frame clones here, not all; method: immunoSEQ multiplex PCR. The sample has some 180,000 clones, just under 95% seen once; the top ten hold 1%. Material: peripheral blood, obtained 28 days after the second dose of the MenACWY control vaccine. The receptors come from an adult who received the MenACWY meningococcal vaccine as a control.

A single count supports this clone. V usage is TRBV5-1 and J usage is TRBJ1-1; 8 bases are a match to TRBD1. CDR1 SGHRS and CDR2 YFSETQ come from the germline V gene. CDR3 size: 14 residues. After removal of 1 base from V and 4 bases from J, the junction contained 3 bases not matched to a gene. The CDR3 sequence: CASSLQGAGTEAFF. The CDR3 DNA reads as TGCGCCAGCAGCTTGCAGGGGGCGGGCACTGAAGCTTTCTTT.

This clone is a singleton in its sample. The V and J genes are TRBV15 and TRBJ1-2; D gene unclear. Deletions cut 1 base from V and 2 bases from J, with 8 bases between. The CDR3 length is 14 residues. The V gene's germline CDR1 is LNHNV and CDR2 YYDKDF (reference sequence). The CDR3 DNA follows: TGTGCCACCAGCAGAGGGCGGGAGAACTATGGCTACACCTTC. The encoded protein is CATSRGRENYGYTF.

This clone came up a few times. The chain recombines TRBV5-1 with TRBJ2-2; no clear D gene. Trimming cost V 4 bases and J 5 bases, with 9 bases left between them. Looked up from germline, CDR1 is SGHRS and CDR2 is YFSETQ. This CDR3 region has 13 residues. The chain's CDR3 is CASSDFGTGELFF. In DNA form, the CDR3 reads TGCGCCAGCAGCGACTTTGGGACCGGGGAGCTGTTTTTT. The full variable domain, its missing parts supplied by reference TRBV5-1 and TRBJ2-2, is KAGVTQTPRYLIKTRGQQVTLSCSPISGHRSVSWYQQTPGQGLQFLFEYFSETQRNKGNFPGRFSGRQFSNSRSEMNVSTLELGDSALYLCASSDFGTGELFFGEGSRLTVL.

The J gene is TRBJ1-4, the V gene TRBV5-1; unclear D gene. Germline CDR1 SGHRS, CDR2 YFSETQ. V shed 1 base and J shed 3 bases, with 10 bases lying between them. This CDR3 is 15 amino acids long. CDR3 bases: TGCGCCAGCAGCTTGCGTGGGTTAGCTAATGAAAAACTGTTTTTT. Amino acid sequence: CASSLRGLANEKLFF. Full variable domain (missing parts from reference TRBV5-1 and TRBJ1-4): KAGVTQTPRYLIKTRGQQVTLSCSPISGHRSVSWYQQTPGQGLQFLFEYFSETQRNKGNFPGRFSGRQFSNSRSEMNVSTLELGDSALYLCASSLRGLANEKLFFGSGTQLSVL.

The V and J genes are TRBV4-2 and TRBJ1-5; weak D call: TRBD1 (5 bases). Looked up from germline, CDR1 is LGHNA and CDR2 is YNFKEQ. V was shortened by 0 bases and J by 5 bases, with 17 bases between the two germline ends. The CDR3 runs 17 residues. CDR3 DNA sequence: TGTGCCAGCAGCCAAGATCTGCACTTTTTGGGGGATCAGCCCCAGCATTTT. Translating it yields CASSQDLHFLGDQPQHF.

The CDR3 sequence: CATRASGAYNEQFF. CDR3 nucleotides: TGTGCCACCAGGGCTAGCGGGGCCTACAATGAGCAGTTCTTC. This chain joins TRBV19 and TRBJ2-1, with 9 bases lining up with TRBD2. Trimming took 10 bases from V and 2 from J; bases not matched to a gene: 6. Germline V gene lookup returns CDR1 LNHDA and CDR2 SQIVND (reference sequence). The CDR3 consists of 14 residues. Drawing the rest from reference TRBV19 and TRBJ2-1, the complete variable domain is DGGITQSPKYLFRKEGQNVTLSCEQNLNHDAMYWYRQDPGQGLRLIYYSQIVNDFQKGDIAEGYSVSREKKESFPLTVTSAQKNPTAFYLCATRASGAYNEQFFGPGTRLTVL.

The gene calls are TRBV5-1 and TRBJ1-3; D may be TRBD1 (5 bases). The CDR3 sequence is 18 residues long. The ends were cut back, 3 bases at V and 0 bases at J, with 19 bases in the middle. Germline-derived CDR1 and CDR2 are SGHRS and YFSETQ. The CDR3 DNA reads as TGCGCCAGCAGCTCCAGTCCCGGGACGGGATACTCTGGAAACACCATATATTTT. As protein: CASSSSPGTGYSGNTIYF.

The table lists this clone with a count of one. This CDR3 reads CASSQDRAGVGGYTF. Written as DNA, the CDR3 is TGTGCCAGCAGCCAAGATAGGGCAGGGGTAGGTGGCTACACCTTC. The gene calls are TRBV3-1 (or the pseudogene TRBV3-2) and TRBJ1-2, with D perhaps matching TRBD1 (6 bases). Trimming removed 0 bases at V and 7 bases at J, with 15 bases between. From germline, CDR1 is LGHDT and CDR2 YNNKEL (reference sequence). This CDR3 contains 15 residues.

The gene calls are TRBV7-2 and TRBJ1-1; D ambiguous. The CDR3 consists of 13 residues. From germline, CDR1 is SGHTA and CDR2 FQGNSA. The ends were cut back, 6 bases at V and 3 bases at J, with 11 bases in the middle. CDR3 sequence (DNA): TGTGCCAGCAGTCTTGACCTAGACACTGAAGCTTTCTTT. Translation gives CASSLDLDTEAFF.

This chain uses TRBV4-1 with TRBJ2-1; weak D call: TRBD1 (5 bases). V lost 0 bases and J 8 bases, leaving 17 bases between the germline ends. The CDR3 spans 16 residues. Germline V gives CDR1 MGHRA, CDR2 YSYEKL. CDR3: CASSQERGRLGDEQFF. In DNA form, the CDR3 reads TGCGCCAGCAGCCAAGAAAGGGGCAGGCTTGGGGATGAGCAGTTCTTC.

This clone showed up just once. The chain joins TRBV18 to TRBJ1-1; D ambiguous. V was shortened by 8 bases and J by 5 bases, with 24 bases between the two germline ends. The CDR3 extends over 16 amino acids. Germline V gives CDR1 KGHSH, CDR2 LQKENI. DNA of the CDR3: TGTGCCAGCCGTGAAGGATCTCTAGGATCGGGGACTGAAGCTTTCTTT. Encoded protein: CASREGSLGSGTEAFF.

The chain couples TRBV6-6 to TRBJ1-1, with D possibly matching TRBD1 (6 bases). CDR1 is MNHNY, CDR2 SVGAGI, per germline (reference sequence). The germline V and J ends were trimmed by 6 bases and 1 base, with 12 bases remaining between them. CDR3 length: 14 residues. CDR3 loop: CASRGDTRNTEAFF. In nucleotides, the CDR3 is TGTGCCAGCAGGGGGGACACCAGGAACACTGAAGCTTTCTTT.

The gene calls are TRBV7-2 and TRBJ1-1; D is possibly TRBD1 (5 bases). This CDR3 contains 15 residues. CDR1 SGHTA and CDR2 FQGNSA come from the germline V gene. Trimming left V 2 bases short and J 5 bases short, with 15 bases between. The CDR3 region has the DNA TGTGCCAGCAGCTTAAAAGGAGGGACGGGGACTGAAGCTTTCTTT. Protein product: CASSLKGGTGTEAFF.

The chain is built from TRBV3-1 (or the pseudogene TRBV3-2) and TRBJ1-3, with D perhaps TRBD1 (6 bases). The V and J ends lost 2 bases and 2 bases respectively, with 13 bases between them. CDR1 and CDR2 from the germline V gene are LGHDT and YNNKEL (reference sequence). This CDR3 contains 16 residues. CDR3 sequence: CASSQPYTGTGNTIYF. The CDR3 DNA sequence: TGTGCCAGCAGCCAACCATATACAGGGACTGGAAACACCATATATTTT.

The chain carries TRBV18 and TRBJ1-5, with 7 nucleotides matching TRBD1. CDR1 KGHSH and CDR2 LQKENI come from the germline V gene. The CDR3 contains 15 residues. V trimming: 0 bases; J trimming: 4 bases; junction bases outside the gene matches: 3. The CDR3 sequence: CASSPPGTENQPQHF. The CDR3 nucleotides are TGTGCCAGCTCACCACCGGGGACAGAGAATCAGCCCCAGCATTTT.

V is TRBV11-2 and J is TRBJ2-1, with D possibly being TRBD1 (6 bases). Germline V gene lookup returns CDR1 SGHAT and CDR2 FQNNGV. V was shortened by 4 bases and J by 0 bases, with 16 bases between the two germline ends. The CDR3 length is 17 residues. This CDR3 is CASSSERTVSSYNEQFF. DNA of the CDR3: TGTGCCAGCAGCTCCGAGCGGACAGTTAGCTCCTACAATGAGCAGTTCTTC.

The V gene is TRBV20-1, the J gene TRBJ1-2, with D perhaps matching TRBD1 (5 bases). This CDR3 region has 9 residues. Germline loops: CDR1 DFQATT, CDR2 SNEGSKA (reference sequence). The CDR3 loop reads CRGGYGYTF. The CDR3 DNA is TGCCGGGGGGGATATGGCTACACCTTC.

This chain joins TRBV30 and TRBJ2-7; D gene ambiguous. The CDR3 loop spans 12 amino acids. V lost 2 bases, J lost 0 bases, and 5 bases lay in between. The germline V gene has CDR1 GTSNPN and CDR2 SVGIG (reference sequence). CDR3 bases: TGTGCCTGGAGTCATGTCTCCTACGAGCAGTACTTC. Its translation: CAWSHVSYEQYF.

The CDR3 region has the DNA TGTGCCAGCAGCCGTGGTGCGGGACAAATAAATCAGCCCCAGCATTTT. Its translation: CASSRGAGQINQPQHF. The V call is TRBV7-9, the J call TRBJ1-5; perhaps TRBD1 as D (6 bases). CDR1 and CDR2 from the germline V gene are SEHNR and FQNEAQ (reference sequence). The CDR3 sequence is 16 residues long. The germline V and J ends were trimmed by 5 bases and 4 bases, with 18 bases remaining between them.

The V and J genes are TRBV9 and TRBJ2-3, with D possibly being TRBD2 (6 bases). V was cut by 3 bases and J by 2 bases, with 13 bases left in between. The CDR3 covers 15 residues. Germline V gene lookup returns CDR1 SGDLS and CDR2 YYNGEE. The DNA for the CDR3 is TGTGCCAGCAGCGGCCCTAGCGCGCACACAGATACGCAGTATTTT. Amino acid sequence: CASSGPSAHTDTQYF.

This sequence joins TRBV11-1 and TRBJ2-2, with 7 positions matching TRBD1. The CDR3 totals 13 residues. Germline V lookup: CDR1 SGHAT, CDR2 FQDESV (reference sequence). The V and J ends lost 5 bases and 6 bases, in that order; junction bases with no gene match: 3. The CDR3 protein is CASSPGTAGELFF. For the CDR3, the DNA is TGTGCCAGCAGCCCAGGGACAGCCGGGGAGCTGTTTTTT.

V and J are TRBV6-6 and TRBJ2-7, with 7 nucleotides matching TRBD1. V shed 0 bases, J shed 1 base, and the junction held 6 bases outside the gene matches. The length of the CDR3 is 16 residues. Germline V gene lookup returns CDR1 MNHNY and CDR2 SVGAGI (reference sequence). In nucleotides, the CDR3 is TGTGCCAGCAGTTACTCCCGGGACAGCCCATCCTACGAGCAGTACTTC. Its translation: CASSYSRDSPSYEQYF.

The chain employs TRBV2 and TRBJ1-4; D unclear. The CDR3 has 15 amino acids. Germline CDR1 is SNHLY and CDR2 is FYNNEI. The V gene lost 3 bases and the J gene lost 1 base, with 9 bases spanning the gap. Here the CDR3 reads CASSDQALTNEKLFF. The CDR3 DNA reads as TGTGCCAGCAGTGACCAGGCGCTAACTAATGAAAAACTGTTTTTT.

The chain has TRBV24-1 and TRBJ1-2; weak D call: TRBD1 (5 bases). In germline, CDR1 is KGHDR, CDR2 SFDVKD. V lost 4 bases, J lost 8 bases, and 10 bases lay in between. The CDR3 consists of 12 residues. CDR3 region: CATSDAGQGYTF. DNA of the CDR3: TGTGCCACCAGTGACGCAGGGCAAGGCTACACCTTC.

This rearrangement joins TRBV5-8 to TRBJ2-7; TRBD1 matches 7 bases. Germline V gives CDR1 SGHTS, CDR2 YDEGEE. V trimming: 0 bases; J trimming: 0 bases; junction bases outside the gene matches: 12. This CDR3 comprises 18 residues. The chain's CDR3 is CASSLGGPTGVNSYEQYF. In DNA form, the CDR3 reads TGTGCCAGCAGCTTGGGGGGACCAACAGGGGTTAACTCCTACGAGCAGTACTTC.

This clone has just a few counts. The chain couples TRBV6-2 or TRBV6-3 to TRBJ2-4; 7 nucleotides line up with TRBD1. The CDR3 runs 18 residues. CDR1 is MNHEY and CDR2 is SVGEGT in the germline V gene. V lost 2 bases and J lost 0; bases outside the gene matches: 10. The CDR3 DNA reads as TGTGCCAGCAGTTACAAGACAGGGTATGGGTTAGCCAAAAACATTCAGTACTTC. This translates into CASSYKTGYGLAKNIQYF.